This TCR beta chain stems from a study of T-cell reconstitution after alpha-beta-depleted transplantation in children. For this clonotype: The junction and the germline gene differ at one end; a read error may be behind it.

This CDR3 comprises 17 residues. Germline V gives CDR1 DFQATT, CDR2 SNEGSKA (reference sequence). Preparation of the TCRbeta library used unique molecular identifiers. TCRdb reprocessed the PCR reads with MiXCR, giving one entry per CDR3 protein. The sample contains around 530,000 distinct CDR3 sequences, approximately 30% of which appear only once. The chain carries TRBV20-1 and TRBJ2-7; tentatively, D is TRBD1 or TRBD2 (5 bases each). The sequencing used PBMCs from the stem cell graft donor, collected from the stem cell graft. The source is a human donor who donated a stem cell graft to a child with aplastic anemia. This CDR3 is CCATLTRGGGAAREQYF. In nucleotides, the CDR3 is TGCTGTGCTACCCTGACACGCGGAGGTGGGGCTGCGAGGGAGCAGTACTTC.